The rows below give T cell receptor beta chains drawn from one sample of a study of cytomegalovirus exposure and HLA in healthy donors. The repertoire was sequenced with immunoSEQ multiplex PCR; TCRdb's copy has only in-frame clones and lacks some. The sample records roughly 160,000 clones, around 86% being singletons. Material: PBMCs. These receptor sequences come from a male donor in good health and CMV-seronegative. Each CDR3 is given with its conserved first and last residue. A D gene is named only where the DNA matches it firmly. Only some rows state a clone size, as once, few, many or a class for expanded clones.

D	V	size	length	J	CDR3
NA	TRBV7-8	NA	14	TRBJ1-5	CASSLAITGQPQHF
NA	TRBV7-9	NA	14	TRBJ1-2	CASSLVGGSYGYTF
TRBD1	TRBV11-2	NA	15	TRBJ2-3	CASSPRRTGSDTQYF
NA	TRBV30	NA	11	TRBJ2-2	CARWEHGELFF
NA	TRBV7-6	NA	16	TRBJ1-3	CASSFTGFSSGNTIYF
TRBD2	TRBV4-1	NA	17	TRBJ2-2	CASSHRLAGGNTGELFF
NA	TRBV18	once	14	TRBJ1-1	CASSPFTEGVGAFF
NA	TRBV19	NA	17	TRBJ1-5	CASSISFGAASNQPQHF
TRBD1	TRBV30	few	14	TRBJ1-5	CAWSLQGGNQPQHF
NA	TRBV2	NA	14	TRBJ1-6	CASSGHRDNSPLHF
NA	TRBV4-1	once	16	TRBJ2-3	CASSQDSGWGTDTQYF
TRBD2	TRBV5-6	once	16	TRBJ2-1	CASSLVQRGPFSEQFF
NA	TRBV9	NA	17	TRBJ1-3	CASSALQGFNSGNTIYF
NA	TRBV19	few	13	TRBJ1-6	CASSTRGTRTLHF
NA	TRBV2	NA	15	TRBJ1-2	CASSEGLADFYGYTF
NA	TRBV6-1	few	14	TRBJ1-2	CASSEAESSYGYTF
NA	TRBV27	NA	17	TRBJ1-3	CASSSIPSGRAGNTIYF
NA	TRBV6-6	NA	12	TRBJ2-7	CASSPTGYEQYF
TRBD1	TRBV27	NA	14	TRBJ1-1	CASSLTGGNTEAFF
NA	TRBV14	NA	15	TRBJ1-1	CASSPHRGLATEAFF
TRBD1	TRBV19	NA	15	TRBJ1-5	CASRVTGGVGQPQHF
NA	TRBV7-2	NA	14	TRBJ1-2	CASSANTGPYGYTF
NA	TRBV5-4	NA	13	TRBJ1-2	CASSLVQLPGYTF
NA	TRBV23-1	NA	15	TRBJ1-1	CASSQSWAPNTEAFF
NA	TRBV19	few	16	TRBJ2-5	CASSSRPGHLQETQYF
NA	TRBV5-1	NA	15	TRBJ1-3	CASSPQGGSGNTIYF
NA	TRBV25-1	NA	15	TRBJ1-1	CASSESDGSGTRAFF
TRBD1	TRBV5-1	once	16	TRBJ2-5	CASSSRGQGPKETQYF
NA	TRBV10-3	NA	13	NA	CAISEVKVYEQYF
TRBD1	TRBV19	NA	14	TRBJ1-2	CASNFGRGEYGYTF
TRBD1	TRBV19	NA	18	TRBJ1-2	CASVDVKNRDSRFYGYTF
NA	TRBV6-5	NA	16	TRBJ2-2	CASSYLGAGHAGELFF
TRBD1	TRBV7-2	few	14	TRBJ2-7	CASSRDRATYEQYF
TRBD2	TRBV18	NA	18	TRBJ2-1	CASSPTSGGLAGANEQFF
NA	TRBV27	NA	13	TRBJ1-1	CASSPLGNTEAFF
TRBD1	TRBV6-5	NA	15	TRBJ1-5	CASSTRTGANQPQHF
NA	TRBV6-6	NA	15	TRBJ2-3	CASSPRDSGTDTQYF
NA	TRBV29-1	NA	13	TRBJ2-7	CSVDRAGTYEQYF
TRBD1	TRBV27	NA	13	TRBJ1-2	CASSPGTGGGYTF
NA	TRBV7-2	NA	13	TRBJ1-2	CASSQDKNYGYTF
TRBD1	TRBV5-1	NA	13	TRBJ1-2	CASSPDRAYGYTF
TRBD1	TRBV5-8	NA	13	TRBJ1-2	CASSLVTGDGYTF
TRBD2	TRBV5-4	once	16	TRBJ2-3	CASSMRAGVSTDTQYF
NA	TRBV30	NA	10	TRBJ2-2	CAWIAGELFF
TRBD1	TRBV29-1	NA	12	TRBJ2-7	CSAGQGAGEQYF
TRBD1	TRBV9	NA	13	TRBJ1-1	CASSSGQGSESFF
NA	TRBV11-2	NA	13	TRBJ1-4	CASSLAGEEKLFF
NA	TRBV30	NA	12	TRBJ1-2	CAFGGYHYGYTF
NA	TRBV5-5	few	14	TRBJ1-3	CASSREGSGNTIYF
NA	TRBV6-5	once	15	TRBJ1-1	CASSPQQGSATEAFF
NA	TRBV15	NA	14	TRBJ2-5	CATSRRTHQETQYF
NA	TRBV5-1	NA	14	TRBJ1-1	CASSSGTLGTEAFF
TRBD1	TRBV15	NA	17	TRBJ2-5	CATSRDQSGQGQETQYF
TRBD1	TRBV5-4	NA	14	TRBJ1-2	CASRRLGQVGGYTF
TRBD1	TRBV5-5	NA	15	TRBJ1-6	CASSLDLDRVSPLHF
NA	TRBV7-2	NA	14	TRBJ1-5	CASSPSYSNQPQHF
TRBD1	TRBV9	NA	16	TRBJ1-3	CASSVEGAASGNTIYF
NA	TRBV11-2	NA	11	TRBJ2-1	CASNLRDEQFF
TRBD1	TRBV6-5	NA	15	TRBJ2-3	CASSSRQGGTDTQYF